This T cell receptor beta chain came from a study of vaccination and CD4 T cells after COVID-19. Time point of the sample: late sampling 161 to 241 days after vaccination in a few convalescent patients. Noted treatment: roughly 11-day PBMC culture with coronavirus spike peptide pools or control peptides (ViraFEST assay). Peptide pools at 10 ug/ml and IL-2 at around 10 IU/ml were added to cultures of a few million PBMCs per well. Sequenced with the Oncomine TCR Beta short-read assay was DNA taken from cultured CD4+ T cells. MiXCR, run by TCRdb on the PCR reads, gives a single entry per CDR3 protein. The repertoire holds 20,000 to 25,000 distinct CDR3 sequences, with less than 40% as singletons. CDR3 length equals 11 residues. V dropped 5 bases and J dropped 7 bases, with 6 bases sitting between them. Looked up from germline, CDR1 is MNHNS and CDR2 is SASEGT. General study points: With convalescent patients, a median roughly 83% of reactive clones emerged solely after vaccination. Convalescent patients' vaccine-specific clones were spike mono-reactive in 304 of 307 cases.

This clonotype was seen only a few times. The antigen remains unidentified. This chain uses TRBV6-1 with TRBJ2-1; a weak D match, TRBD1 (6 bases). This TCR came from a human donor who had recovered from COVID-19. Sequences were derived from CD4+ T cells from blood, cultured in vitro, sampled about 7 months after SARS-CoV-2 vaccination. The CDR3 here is CASSQGNEQFF. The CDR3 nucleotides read TGTGCCAGCAGTCAGGGGAATGAGCAGTTCTTC.